Shown below are 30 T cell receptor beta chains from a single sample sequenced in a study of blood T cell repertoires in COVID-19. The table came from immunoSEQ multiplex PCR; TCRdb's copy has only in-frame clones and leaves some out. This table holds 200,000 or so clones, over 75% found once. Material: peripheral blood. The source of these receptors is a person in their 70s with COVID-19, enrolled during active disease.

This chain joins TRBV4-2 and TRBJ2-5; 10 nucleotides match TRBD2. Unmatched junction bases numbered 7, after V lost 3 bases and J lost 0 bases. Germline V gives CDR1 LGHNA, CDR2 YNFKEQ. The length of the CDR3 is 17 residues. The CDR3 region has the DNA TGTGCCAGCAGCCAGGGGGAAGGACTAGCGGACCAAGAGACCCAGTACTTC. Translated: CASSQGEGLADQETQYF.

V usage is TRBV7-2 and J usage is TRBJ2-5; the match to TRBD2 covers 10 bases. This CDR3 spans 15 amino acids. J was trimmed by 5 bases and V by 3 bases; bases with no gene match: 6. Germline values: CDR1 SGHTA, CDR2 FQGNSA. The CDR3 loop reads CASSFRAGGTETQYF. The CDR3 coding sequence is TGTGCCAGCAGCTTCCGAGCGGGAGGGACGGAGACCCAGTACTTC. Variable domain in full (rest from reference TRBV7-2 and TRBJ2-5): GAGVSQSPSNKVTEKGKDVELRCDPISGHTALYWYRQSLGQGLEFLIYFQGNSAPDKSGLPSDRFSAERTGGSVSTLTIQRTQQEDSAVYLCASSFRAGGTETQYFGPGTRLLVL.

This chain uses TRBV4-3 with TRBJ2-1, with a possible D match to TRBD2 (7 bases). The ends were cut back, 4 bases at V and 8 bases at J, with 24 bases in the middle. The germline gives CDR1 LGHNA, CDR2 YSLEER. The CDR3 runs to 17 residues. CDR3 sequence reads: CASSPGAGGNWGHEQFF. The CDR3 DNA follows: TGCGCCAGCAGCCCCGGCGCCGGGGGGAATTGGGGGCATGAGCAGTTCTTC.

V usage is TRBV7-2 and J usage is TRBJ2-5, with 8 nucleotides matching TRBD2. V gave up 6 bases and J gave up 4 bases; unmatched junction bases: 7. The CDR3 runs 14 residues. The germline gives CDR1 SGHTA, CDR2 FQGNSA. CDR3 nucleotides: TGTGCCAGCAGTCCCTCCCGGGGGGGAGAGACCCAGTACTTC. Translating it yields CASSPSRGGETQYF.

J is TRBJ2-7 and V is TRBV5-1; TRBD2 is a possible D gene (5 bases). V was trimmed by 0 bases and J by 0 bases, leaving 10 bases between them. Germline CDR1 and CDR2: SGHRS and YFSETQ. The CDR3 length is 15 residues. The CDR3 here is CASSLGPGSSYEQYF. CDR3 DNA sequence: TGCGCCAGCAGCTTGGGTCCGGGGAGCTCCTACGAGCAGTACTTC.

The rearrangement links TRBV28 to TRBJ2-7; 7 bases map to TRBD2. The CDR3 runs to 14 residues. Germline V CDR1 and CDR2: MDHEN, SYDVKM. J was trimmed by 6 bases and V by 5 bases; bases with no gene match: 10. CDR3 DNA: TGTGCCAGCAGTCCGGTTCGGGAGGCCCCCGAGCAGTACTTC. Protein sequence: CASSPVREAPEQYF.

The chain carries TRBV3-1 (or the pseudogene TRBV3-2) and TRBJ2-1; 9 bases match TRBD2. The CDR3 sequence is 16 residues long. From germline, CDR1 is LGHDT and CDR2 YNNKEL (reference sequence). V lost 1 base, J lost 2 bases, and 3 bases stayed unmatched. The CDR3, as DNA: TGTGCCAGCAGCCAAGCGAAGCGGGGGGCCTACAATGAGCAGTTCTTC. Protein product: CASSQAKRGAYNEQFF.

The chain combines TRBV3-1 (or the pseudogene TRBV3-2) with TRBJ1-6; D unclear. Germline CDR1 reads LGHDT; CDR2 reads YNNKEL (reference sequence). The CDR3 totals 14 residues. Trimming stripped 2 bases from V and 5 bases from J, with 7 bases between. This CDR3 reads CASSQSADNSPLHF. The CDR3 DNA sequence: TGTGCCAGCAGCCAATCTGCGGATAATTCACCCCTCCACTTT.

This chain joins TRBV11-2 and TRBJ1-1; D is possibly TRBD1 (5 bases). V shed 1 base and J shed 7 bases, with 19 bases lying between them. This CDR3 spans 16 amino acids. Germline V gives CDR1 SGHAT, CDR2 FQNNGV. The CDR3: CASSLGPLRGQGEAFF. The CDR3 DNA reads as TGTGCCAGCAGCTTAGGGCCCCTTAGGGGTCAAGGTGAAGCTTTCTTT. The variable domain in full, completed from reference TRBV11-2 and TRBJ1-1, reads EAGVAQSPRYKIIEKRQSVAFWCNPISGHATLYWYQQILGQGPKLLIQFQNNGVVDDSQLPKDRFSAERLKGVDSTLKIQPAKLEDSAVYLCASSLGPLRGQGEAFFGQGTRLTVV.

The CDR3 coding sequence is TGCACCAGCAGCCCCAATCGTGGGGCTACGCCTGAAAAACTGTTTTTT. Translating it yields CTSSPNRGATPEKLFF. V usage is TRBV1 and J usage is TRBJ1-4; the DNA was not compared with TRBD1, the D call given in the table. TRBV1 has pseudogene status. The CDR3 consists of 16 residues.

The chain recombines TRBV5-4 with TRBJ1-2; TRBD1 agrees at 9 bases. J lost 3 bases, V lost 3 bases, and 6 bases had no gene match. The CDR3 is 15 amino acids. Germline assignment: CDR1 SGHNT and CDR2 YYREEE (reference sequence). Written as DNA, the CDR3 is TGTGCCAGCAGCTATCGGGACAGGGCCTACTATGGCTACACCTTC. Translated, it gives CASSYRDRAYYGYTF.

V and J are TRBV28 and TRBJ1-2; tentative D call: TRBD1 (6 bases). Trimming left V 3 bases short and J 5 bases short, with 10 bases between. There are 13 residues in the CDR3. Germline V CDR1 and CDR2: MDHEN, SYDVKM. As DNA, the CDR3 is TGTGCCAGCAGTTTGCAGGGGTTGTATGGCTACACCTTC. Its protein is CASSLQGLYGYTF.

The chain recombines TRBV19 with TRBJ2-2, with D perhaps matching TRBD1 (6 bases). Between the trimmed V and J ends, which lost 6 bases and 0 bases, there was a span of 20 bases. Germline V gives CDR1 LNHDA, CDR2 SQIVND (reference sequence). CDR3 length: 18 amino acids. The CDR3 nucleotides read TGTGCCAGTAGAAGCGCACAGGGCGCGGTACCGAACACCGGGGAGCTGTTTTTT. It yields the protein CASRSAQGAVPNTGELFF.

The chain couples TRBV3-1 (or the pseudogene TRBV3-2) to TRBJ1-2; 8 nucleotides agree with TRBD1. J was trimmed by 0 bases and V by 5 bases; bases with no gene match: 8. Germline values: CDR1 LGHDT, CDR2 YNNKEL (reference sequence). The CDR3 spans 16 residues. The CDR3: CASSVRRTGTNYGYTF. In DNA, the CDR3 is TGTGCCAGCAGCGTCAGGAGGACAGGGACTAACTATGGCTACACCTTC.

V is TRBV7-2 and J is TRBJ1-2; 7 bases agree with TRBD1. In germline, CDR1 is SGHTA, CDR2 FQGNSA. The CDR3 has 14 amino acids. J gave up 3 bases and V 4 bases, and 5 bases lay outside the gene matches. Here the CDR3 DNA reads TGTGCCAGCAGCTCCTCAACAGGGGACTATGGCTACACCTTC. The encoded protein is CASSSSTGDYGYTF.

J is TRBJ1-4 and V is TRBV28, with 8 bases that match TRBD1. The CDR3 is 18 residues long. Germline V CDR1 and CDR2: MDHEN, SYDVKM. The V segment lost 3 bases and the J segment 0 bases; nucleotides outside the gene matches: 9. This chain's CDR3 is CASSLFNRGFATNEKLFF. The CDR3 DNA follows: TGTGCCAGCAGTTTGTTCAACAGGGGGTTTGCAACTAATGAAAAACTGTTTTTT.

This chain connects TRBV28 to TRBJ1-1; D is ambiguous. Looked up from germline, CDR1 is MDHEN and CDR2 is SYDVKM. V lost 8 bases to trimming and J lost 10 bases, with 14 bases between them. The CDR3 consists of 11 residues. In DNA, the CDR3 is TGTGCCAGCCTAGGATTCGCCGGAGCTTTCTTT. This codes for CASLGFAGAFF.

Here the CDR3 reads CASTGGGEGLNQPQHF. The CDR3 bases are TGTGCCAGCACCGGGGGAGGGGAGGGCCTTAATCAGCCCCAGCATTTT. V usage is TRBV28 and J usage is TRBJ1-5; possibly TRBD1 for D (5 bases). The CDR3 is 16 residues long. From germline, CDR1 is MDHEN and CDR2 SYDVKM. The germline V and J ends were trimmed by 7 bases and 4 bases, with 20 bases remaining between them.

In its sample, this clone was seen a few times. The chain carries TRBV5-1 and TRBJ2-2; TRBD2 matches 8 bases. CDR1 is SGHRS and CDR2 is YFSETQ in the germline V gene. The CDR3 runs 14 residues. Unmatched junction bases numbered 1, after V lost 2 bases and J lost 4 bases. The CDR3 is CASSFTSGTGELFF. For the CDR3, the DNA is TGCGCCAGCAGCTTCACTAGCGGCACCGGGGAGCTGTTTTTT.

This clone came up once. The gene calls are TRBV19 and TRBJ1-6, with no clear D. This CDR3 has 15 residues. CDR1 is LNHDA and CDR2 is SQIVND in the germline V gene (reference sequence). V was cut by 4 bases and J by 4 bases, with 11 bases left in between. CDR3 DNA sequence: TGTGCCAGTAGTAACCCCAAGCTATATAATTCACCCCTCCACTTT. It yields the protein CASSNPKLYNSPLHF. Variable domain in full (rest from reference TRBV19 and TRBJ1-6): DGGITQSPKYLFRKEGQNVTLSCEQNLNHDAMYWYRQDPGQGLRLIYYSQIVNDFQKGDIAEGYSVSREKKESFPLTVTSAQKNPTAFYLCASSNPKLYNSPLHFGNGTRLTVT.

V usage is TRBV12-3 or TRBV12-4 and J usage is TRBJ2-3; the match to TRBD2 covers 7 bases. With V trimmed by 6 bases and J by 2 bases, 2 bases remained unmatched. The CDR3 consists of 13 residues. CDR3 coding DNA: TGTGCCAGCAGCAGCGGGAACACAGATACGCAGTATTTT. Translating it yields CASSSGNTDTQYF.

CDR3 sequence: CASSFGTVQETQYF. The CDR3 coding sequence is TGCGCCAGCAGCTTTGGGACAGTCCAAGAGACCCAGTACTTC. This chain uses TRBV5-1 with TRBJ2-5; 7 bases map to TRBD1. Germline trimming cut 2 bases from V and 1 base from J; bases unmatched to any gene: 2. Germline CDR1 reads SGHRS; CDR2 reads YFSETQ. This CDR3 comprises 14 residues. Full variable domain (missing parts from reference TRBV5-1 and TRBJ2-5): KAGVTQTPRYLIKTRGQQVTLSCSPISGHRSVSWYQQTPGQGLQFLFEYFSETQRNKGNFPGRFSGRQFSNSRSEMNVSTLELGDSALYLCASSFGTVQETQYFGPGTRLLVL.

The V call is TRBV9, the J call TRBJ2-2, with a weak D call TRBD2 (5 bases). The CDR3 runs to 14 residues. Trimming left V 3 bases short and J 6 bases short, with 12 bases between. CDR1 and CDR2 from the germline V gene are SGDLS and YYNGEE. The CDR3 bases are TGTGCCAGCAGCGAAGACCGGGGTCCCGGGGAGCTGTTTTTT. Its protein product is CASSEDRGPGELFF. The full variable domain, with the rest looked up from reference TRBV9 and TRBJ2-2, is DSGVTQTPKHLITATGQRVTLRCSPRSGDLSVYWYQQSLDQGLQFLIQYYNGEERAKGNILERFSAQQFPDLHSELNLSSLELGDSALYFCASSEDRGPGELFFGEGSRLTVL.

The chain employs TRBV29-1 and TRBJ1-3; D is ambiguous. V lost 5 bases, J lost 0 bases, and 14 bases lay in between. The CDR3 runs 15 residues. Germline V gene sequence: CDR1 SQVTM, CDR2 ANQGSEA. CDR3 in amino acids: CSVMAATDSGNTIYF. The CDR3 region has the DNA TGCAGCGTTATGGCAGCGACCGACTCTGGAAACACCATATATTTT.

This sequence joins TRBV25-1 and TRBJ2-2; 8 bases are a match to TRBD2. Germline V CDR1 and CDR2: MGHDK, SYGVNS. Unmatched junction bases numbered 2, after V lost 7 bases and J lost 1 base. This CDR3 spans 14 amino acids. The CDR3 DNA reads as TGTGCCAGCACCGGGGGGGGGAACACCGGGGAGCTGTTTTTT. Its protein is CASTGGGNTGELFF. Full variable domain (remainder filled in from reference TRBV25-1 and TRBJ2-2): EADIYQTPRYLVIGTGKKITLECSQTMGHDKMYWYQQDPGMELHLIHYSYGVNSTEKGDLSSESTVSRIRTEHFPLTLESARPSHTSQYLCASTGGGNTGELFFGEGSRLTVL.

The rearrangement joins TRBV28 to TRBJ2-4; 10 bases agree with TRBD1. The junction had 10 bases not matched to a gene; V was cut back by 5 bases and J by 0 bases. Germline lookup yields CDR1 MDHEN and CDR2 SYDVKM. The CDR3 sequence is 18 residues long. CDR3 DNA sequence: TGTGCCAGCAGTCGCCCGGGACAGGGGACTGGAGCCAAAAACATTCAGTACTTC. The encoded protein is CASSRPGQGTGAKNIQYF.

The chain joins TRBV6-2 or TRBV6-3 to TRBJ2-3; TRBD2 matches at 8 bases. Germline V lookup: CDR1 MNHEY, CDR2 SVGEGT. The CDR3 covers 15 residues. V lost 6 bases and J lost 5; bases outside the gene matches: 10. CDR3 protein: CASSEGLDHRDTQYF. DNA for the CDR3: TGTGCCAGCAGCGAGGGACTAGATCACAGAGATACGCAGTATTTT.

This clone has a handful of counts. V is TRBV30 and J is TRBJ2-7; D is possibly TRBD2 (5 bases). The CDR3 runs to 13 residues. Germline CDR1 is GTSNPN and CDR2 is SVGIG (reference sequence). With 4 bases removed from V and 0 bases from J, the gap between germline ends came to 10 bases. CDR3 amino acids: CAWNSGDSYEQYF. In nucleotides, the CDR3 is TGTGCCTGGAACAGCGGAGACTCCTACGAGCAGTACTTC.

The chain couples TRBV27 to TRBJ1-1; tentatively, D is TRBD1 (5 bases). The length of the CDR3 is 13 residues. Trimming cost V 5 bases and J 8 bases, with 15 bases left between them. Germline V CDR1 and CDR2: MNHEY, SMNVEV (reference sequence). CDR3 coding DNA: TGTGCCAGCAGTACGGGAGTCGGACACGAAGCTTTCTTT. Protein sequence: CASSTGVGHEAFF.

The rearrangement uses TRBV9 and TRBJ2-7, with D possibly TRBD1 on 6 matching bases. The ends were cut back, 1 base at V and 2 bases at J, with 10 bases in the middle. The CDR3 consists of 14 residues. The germline gives CDR1 SGDLS, CDR2 YYNGEE. The CDR3 sequence is CASSVTGLPYEQYF. Written as DNA, the CDR3 is TGTGCCAGCAGCGTAACAGGGCTCCCCTACGAGCAGTACTTC.